The clone carrying this T cell receptor (beta chain) was seen more than once but under ten times. Sequencing was performed with immunoSEQ multiplex PCR; in TCRdb, only in-frame clones are kept and a portion is missing. This repertoire shows 65,000 to 80,000 clones, about 92% found once; its top ten account for about a tenth. This specimen belongs to a study of blood T cell repertoires in COVID-19. Across the whole study: Material from acute and convalescent COVID-19 was sourced from the United States, Italy and Spain. The analysed material was cDNA or gDNA that came from T cells, B-cell-depleted T cells, or PBMCs.

This TCR derives from a human donor in a cohort sampled during active COVID-19. The source material was peripheral blood.

The CDR3 spells CASSQEKASGHEQYF. The CDR3 coding sequence is TGCGCCAGCAGCCAAGAGAAGGCTAGCGGGCACGAGCAGTACTTC. The chain links TRBV4-3 to TRBJ2-7; TRBD2 matches at 8 bases. Per germline, CDR1 LGHNA and CDR2 YSLEER. CDR3 length: 15 residues. Trimming at V came to 0 bases and at J to 5 bases, leaving 6 bases not matched to a gene.